This entry features one T cell receptor beta chain sequence. Method: immunoSEQ multiplex PCR; TCRdb's copy keeps in-frame clones and lacks some. The sample lists about 4,400 clones; over 75% were seen once. These data come from a study of tumor T cells in aggressive B-cell lymphoma. The CDR3 totals 16 residues. V was pared by 4 bases and J by 5 bases, with 12 bases of the junction left unmatched. CDR1 is MDHEN and CDR2 is SYDVKM in the germline V gene. Sequencing used tumor tissue. This chain joins TRBV28 and TRBJ2-3, with TRBD2 matching over 7 bases. This clonotype was sampled from an adult with diffuse large B cell lymphoma. This chain's CDR3 is CASSWLEGRGGDTQYF. The CDR3 region has the DNA TGTGCCAGCAGTTGGTTAGAGGGGAGGGGAGGAGATACGCAGTATTTT.